A selection of T cell receptor beta chains follows, all from one sample in a study of cytomegalovirus exposure and HLA in healthy donors. Assay used: immunoSEQ multiplex PCR; TCRdb lists only in-frame clones, some missing. Among about 170,000 clones listed, about 76% were seen once. The sequenced sample consisted of PBMCs. Receptors originate from a female donor in good health and CMV-seronegative. CDR3s leave out the opening cysteine and the closing phenylalanine or tryptophan.

V gene: TRBV19
CDR3 protein: ASSILPGRNNQPQH

V gene: TRBV2
CDR3 protein: ASREQATNEKLF

V gene: TRBV5-6
CDR3 protein: ASSLGGVTGELF

V gene: TRBV29-1
CDR3 protein: SVGGRAWETQY

V gene: TRBV7-9
CDR3 protein: ASSFSTGSDQPQH

V gene: TRBV4-2
CDR3 protein: ASSQDPGVRTEAF

V gene: TRBV30
CDR3 protein: ACRTGSSYNSPLH

V gene: TRBV5-1
CDR3 protein: ASTPGGQGTNYGYT

V gene: TRBV18
CDR3 protein: ASSPGLQETQY

V gene: TRBV9
CDR3 protein: ASSVESGTKVFHEQF

V gene: TRBV5-4
CDR3 protein: ASSLGGGGRTDTQY

V gene: TRBV5-1
CDR3 protein: ASSLDEGLDKQF

V gene: TRBV5-1
CDR3 protein: ASSLNSRLDRGYEQY

V gene: TRBV5-1
CDR3 protein: ASSLGDRLLWGNTIY

V gene: TRBV5-1
CDR3 protein: ASSSTGQGYTIY

V gene: TRBV29-1
CDR3 protein: SASPGQGTEAF

V gene: TRBV11-2
CDR3 protein: ASSLDRAGGNEQF

V gene: TRBV27
CDR3 protein: ASSLTPSPSSYEQY

V gene: TRBV6-5
CDR3 protein: ASSSRQGVSQPQH

V gene: TRBV30
CDR3 protein: AWSLQGGYGYT

V gene: TRBV4-1
CDR3 protein: ASSRIGSGREDEQF

V gene: TRBV10-1
CDR3 protein: ASSESRLPLH

V gene: TRBV6-5
CDR3 protein: ASSYARTGMYYGYT